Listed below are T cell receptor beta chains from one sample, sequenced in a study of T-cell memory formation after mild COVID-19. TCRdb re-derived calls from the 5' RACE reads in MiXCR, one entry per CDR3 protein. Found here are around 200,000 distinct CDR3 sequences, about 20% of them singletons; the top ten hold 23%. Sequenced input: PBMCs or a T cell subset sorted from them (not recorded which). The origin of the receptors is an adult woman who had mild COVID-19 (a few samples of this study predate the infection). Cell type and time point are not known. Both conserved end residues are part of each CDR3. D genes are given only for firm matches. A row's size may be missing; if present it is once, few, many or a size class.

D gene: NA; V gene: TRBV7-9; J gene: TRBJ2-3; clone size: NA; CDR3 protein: CASSLILTDTQYF; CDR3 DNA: TGTGCCAGCAGCTTAATTCTAACAGATACGCAGTATTTT
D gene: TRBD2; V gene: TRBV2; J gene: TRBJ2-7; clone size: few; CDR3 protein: CASIAGGLYEQYF; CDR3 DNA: TGTGCCAGCATCGCGGGAGGGCTCTACGAGCAGTACTTC
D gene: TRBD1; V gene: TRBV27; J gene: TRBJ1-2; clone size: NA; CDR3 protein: CASSSGGSGYTF; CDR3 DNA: TGTGCCAGCAGTTCAGGGGGGTCCGGCTACACCTTC
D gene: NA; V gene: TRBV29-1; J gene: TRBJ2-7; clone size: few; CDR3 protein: CSVPGVYEQYF; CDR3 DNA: TGCAGCGTTCCCGGGGTATACGAGCAGTACTTC
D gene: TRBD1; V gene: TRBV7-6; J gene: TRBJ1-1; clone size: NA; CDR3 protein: CASSLRTGPYTEAFF; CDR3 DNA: TGTGCCAGCAGCCTACGGACAGGTCCATACACTGAAGCTTTCTTT
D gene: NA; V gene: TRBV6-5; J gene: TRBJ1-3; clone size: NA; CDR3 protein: CASSTHTRSLYF; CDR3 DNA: TGTGCCAGCAGTACCCACACCAGATCCCTATATTTT
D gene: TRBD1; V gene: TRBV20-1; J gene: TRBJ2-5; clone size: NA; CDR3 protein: CSASWDRDLWETQYF; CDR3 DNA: TGCAGTGCTAGTTGGGACAGGGATTTGTGGGAGACCCAGTACTTC
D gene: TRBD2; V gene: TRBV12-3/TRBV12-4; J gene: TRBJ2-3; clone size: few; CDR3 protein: CASRTSGSSDTQYF; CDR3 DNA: TGTGCCAGCAGGACTAGCGGGAGCTCAGATACGCAGTATTTT
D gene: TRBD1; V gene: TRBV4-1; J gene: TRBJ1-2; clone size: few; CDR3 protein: CASSLEGPDRGPYGYTF; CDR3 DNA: TGCGCCAGCAGCCTTGAGGGACCTGACAGGGGGCCCTATGGCTACACCTTC
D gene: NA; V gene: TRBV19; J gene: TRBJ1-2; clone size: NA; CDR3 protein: CASRSENGYTF; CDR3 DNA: TGTGCCAGTAGGTCTGAGAACGGCTACACCTTC
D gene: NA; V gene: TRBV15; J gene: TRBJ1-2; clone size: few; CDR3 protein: CATSSQWDSYYGYTF; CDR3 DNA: TGTGCCACCAGCAGTCAGTGGGACTCATACTATGGCTACACCTTC
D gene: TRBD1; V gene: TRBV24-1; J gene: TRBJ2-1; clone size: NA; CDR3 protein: CATSSRGSSYNEQFF; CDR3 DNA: TGTGCCACCAGCTCCAGGGGGAGCTCCTACAATGAGCAGTTCTTC
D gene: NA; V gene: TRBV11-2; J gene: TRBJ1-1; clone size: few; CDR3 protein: CASSLDQGRLTEAFF; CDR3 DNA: TGTGCCAGCAGCTTAGATCAGGGACGTCTCACTGAAGCTTTCTTT
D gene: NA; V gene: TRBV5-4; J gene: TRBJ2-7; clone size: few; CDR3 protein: CASSLGGYSYEQYF; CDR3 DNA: TGTGCCAGCAGCTTGGGGGGTTACTCCTACGAGCAGTACTTC
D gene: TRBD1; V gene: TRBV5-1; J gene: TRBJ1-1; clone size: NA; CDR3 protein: CASSERTGMNTEAFF; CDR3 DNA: TGCGCCAGCAGCGAAAGGACAGGAATGAACACTGAAGCTTTCTTT
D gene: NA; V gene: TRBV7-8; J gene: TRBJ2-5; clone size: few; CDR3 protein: CASSDPGFQETQYF; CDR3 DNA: TGTGCCAGCAGCGATCCGGGATTCCAAGAGACCCAGTACTTC
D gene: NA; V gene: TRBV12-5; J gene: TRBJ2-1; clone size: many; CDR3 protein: CASGFPGTEQFF; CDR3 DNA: TGTGCTAGTGGTTTCCCCGGGACTGAGCAGTTCTTC
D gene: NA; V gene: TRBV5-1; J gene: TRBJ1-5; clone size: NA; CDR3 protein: CASSWDAGPLSPQHF; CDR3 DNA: TGCGCCAGCAGCTGGGACGCCGGGCCTCTCTCGCCCCAGCATTTT
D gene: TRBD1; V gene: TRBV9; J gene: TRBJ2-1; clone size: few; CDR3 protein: CASSRDRVGSYNEQFF; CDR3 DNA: TGTGCCAGCAGCAGAGACAGGGTCGGCTCCTACAATGAGCAGTTCTTC
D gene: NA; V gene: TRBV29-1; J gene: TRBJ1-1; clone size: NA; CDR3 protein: CSVEDSKNTEAFF; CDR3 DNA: TGCAGCGTTGAAGACAGTAAGAACACTGAAGCTTTCTTT
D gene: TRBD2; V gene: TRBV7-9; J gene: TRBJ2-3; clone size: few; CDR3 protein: CASSRDNSGRGYTQYF; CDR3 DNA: TGTGCCAGCAGCCGAGACAATAGCGGGAGAGGATATACGCAGTATTTT
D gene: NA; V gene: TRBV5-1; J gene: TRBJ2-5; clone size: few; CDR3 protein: CASSLVDPVAQYF; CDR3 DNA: TGCGCCAGCAGCTTGGTGGACCCGGTGGCCCAGTACTTC
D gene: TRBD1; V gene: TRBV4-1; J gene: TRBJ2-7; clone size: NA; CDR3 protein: CASSQTDRVYEQYF; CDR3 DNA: TGCGCCAGCAGCCAAACTGACAGGGTCTACGAGCAGTACTTC
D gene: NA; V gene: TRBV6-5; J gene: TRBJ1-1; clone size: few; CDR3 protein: CASSSTRHTEAFF; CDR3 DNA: TGTGCCAGCAGTTCTACCCGACACACTGAAGCTTTCTTT
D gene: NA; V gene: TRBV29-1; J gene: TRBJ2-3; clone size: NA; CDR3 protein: CSVQEGGPTDTQYF; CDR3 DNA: TGCAGCGTTCAAGAAGGGGGACCCACAGATACGCAGTATTTT
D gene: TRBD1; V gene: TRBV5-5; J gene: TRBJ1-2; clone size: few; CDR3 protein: CASSSARGPWGYTF; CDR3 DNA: TGTGCCAGCAGCTCCGCAAGGGGGCCCTGGGGCTACACCTTC
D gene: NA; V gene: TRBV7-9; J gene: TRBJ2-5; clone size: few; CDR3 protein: CASRWDGGGETQYF; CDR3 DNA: TGTGCCAGCAGATGGGACGGGGGAGGAGAGACCCAGTACTTC
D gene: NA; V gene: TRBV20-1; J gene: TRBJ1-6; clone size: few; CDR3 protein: CSAPLEDRAYNSPLHF; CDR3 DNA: TGCAGTGCACCCCTTGAGGATCGCGCGTATAATTCACCCCTCCACTTT
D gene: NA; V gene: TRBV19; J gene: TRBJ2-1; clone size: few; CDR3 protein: CASSIDKGGLSYNEQFF; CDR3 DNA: TGTGCCAGTAGTATAGATAAGGGGGGCCTCTCATACAATGAGCAGTTCTTC
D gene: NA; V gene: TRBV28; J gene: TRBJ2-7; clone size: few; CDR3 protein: CASSFEYPQGGTYEQYF; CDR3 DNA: TGTGCCAGCAGTTTTGAGTATCCACAGGGGGGGACCTACGAGCAGTACTTC
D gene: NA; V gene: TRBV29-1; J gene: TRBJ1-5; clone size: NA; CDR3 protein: CSGNLPAESNQPQHF; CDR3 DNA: TGCAGTGGCAACCTCCCGGCGGAAAGCAATCAGCCCCAGCATTTT
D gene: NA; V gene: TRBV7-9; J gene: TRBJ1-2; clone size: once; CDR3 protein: CASSLALGQAGINGYAF; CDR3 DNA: TGTGCCAGCAGCTTAGCGCTCGGGCAGGCTGGTATCAATGGCTACGCCTTC
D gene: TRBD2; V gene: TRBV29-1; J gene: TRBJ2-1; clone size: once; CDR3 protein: CSAGVAGGPINEQFF; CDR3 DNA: TGCAGCGCTGGGGTGGCGGGAGGGCCGATCAATGAGCAGTTCTTC
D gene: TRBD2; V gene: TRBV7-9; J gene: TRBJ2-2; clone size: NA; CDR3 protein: CASSSRTSGPNTGELFF; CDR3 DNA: TGTGCCAGCAGCTCCAGGACTAGCGGGCCGAACACCGGGGAGCTGTTTTTT
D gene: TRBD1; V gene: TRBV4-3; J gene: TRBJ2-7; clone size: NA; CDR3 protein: CATSPGQGHYEQYF; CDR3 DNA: TGCGCCACCAGTCCGGGACAGGGTCACTACGAGCAGTACTTC
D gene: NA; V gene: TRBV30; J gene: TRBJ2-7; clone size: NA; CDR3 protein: CAWSQAGGYEQYF; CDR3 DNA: TGTGCCTGGAGTCAGGCAGGGGGGTACGAGCAGTACTTC
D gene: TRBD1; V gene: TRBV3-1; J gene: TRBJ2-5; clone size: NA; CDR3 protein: CASSYGTGKETQYF; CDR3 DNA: TGTGCCAGCAGCTACGGGACAGGGAAAGAGACCCAGTACTTC